A selection of T cell receptor beta chains follows, all from one sample in a study of blood T cell repertoires in COVID-19. The protocol was immunoSEQ multiplex PCR, while the TCRdb copy is restricted to in-frame clones and leaves out a portion. Of approximately 140,000 clones in the sample, approximately 80% are singletons; the top ten hold about 7%. Sequenced material: peripheral blood. The receptors shown here come from a human donor in a cohort sampled during active COVID-19. Both conserved end residues are part of each CDR3. A D gene is named only where the DNA matches it firmly. Clone size, where shown, is once, few, many, or a class for clones that have expanded.

J	size	V	D	CDR3	DNA
TRBJ2-3	-	TRBV5-4	TRBD2	CASSSQAGAITDTQYF	TGTGCCAGCAGCTCCCAAGCGGGGGCCATCACAGATACGCAGTATTTT
TRBJ1-5	-	TRBV12-1	-	CASRFPTTGNQPQHF	TGTGCCAGCAGATTTCCCACCACGGGGAACCAGCCCCAGCATTTT
TRBJ2-7	-	TRBV7-2	TRBD2	CASSLPGGAYEQYF	TGTGCCAGCAGCTTACCGGGGGGGGCCTACGAGCAGTACTTC
TRBJ1-2	-	TRBV7-9	TRBD1	CASSRGQGAGYTF	TGTGCCAGCAGCCGTGGACAGGGGGCAGGCTACACCTTC
TRBJ2-1	once	TRBV6-5	TRBD1	CASRLDRGGYNEQFF	TGTGCCAGCAGACTGGACAGGGGTGGCTACAATGAGCAGTTCTTC
TRBJ2-1	-	TRBV7-2	TRBD2	CASSLRASGVVNEQFF	TGTGCCAGCAGCTTACGGGCTAGCGGGGTAGTAAATGAGCAGTTCTTC
TRBJ2-5	-	TRBV14	-	CASSLVGRFGTQYF	TGTGCCAGCAGCCTCGTGGGCAGGTTTGGGACCCAGTACTTC
TRBJ2-7	-	TRBV5-1	-	CASSYNDSPSYEQYF	TGCGCCAGCAGCTACAATGACAGTCCTTCCTACGAGCAGTACTTC
TRBJ1-1	-	TRBV3-1/TRBV3-2	-	CASSRGRGNTEAFF	TGTGCCAGCAGCCGGGGCAGGGGGAACACTGAAGCTTTCTTT
TRBJ1-4	-	TRBV18	TRBD1	CASSYTGGSEKLFF	TGTGCCAGCTCATACACAGGGGGCAGTGAAAAACTGTTTTTT
TRBJ1-6	few	TRBV5-6	TRBD1	CASSAGQGENSPLHF	TGTGCCAGCAGCGCGGGACAGGGGGAAAATTCACCCCTCCACTTT
TRBJ1-1	-	TRBV19	TRBD1	CASTPPTGGLYTEAFF	TGTGCCTCAACCCCTCCAACAGGGGGGCTTTACACTGAAGCTTTCTTT
TRBJ2-1	-	TRBV20-1	-	CSAEIYDEQFF	TGCAGTGCCGAGATCTATGATGAGCAGTTCTTC
TRBJ1-1	-	TRBV6-2/TRBV6-3	-	CASNPGPGGRVRDTEAFF	TGTGCCAGCAACCCCGGGCCTGGTGGTCGGGTGAGGGACACTGAAGCTTTCTTT
TRBJ2-3	-	TRBV12-3/TRBV12-4	-	CASSFSSTDTQYF	TGTGCCAGCAGTTTCTCTAGCACAGATACGCAGTATTTT
TRBJ2-3	once	TRBV7-9	TRBD1	CASSYRGQTDTQYF	TGTGCCAGCAGCTACAGGGGGCAGACAGATACGCAGTATTTT